The following is a T cell receptor (beta chain) sequence with its context. The antigen remains undetermined. Both 60 Vbeta primers and 13 Jbeta primers went into the PCR. The data were produced by immunoSEQ multiplex PCR, yet TCRdb's version contains in-frame clones alone and is incomplete. The table for this sample gives 150,000 to 200,000 clones. This entry is derived from a study of cytomegalovirus exposure and HLA in healthy donors. As for the study in general: In an earlier analysis, around 120 million unique TCR beta sequences were found from 200 million or so T cells.

General study findings and limits: It was reported in a later analysis that an Asian-associated ancestry cluster showed fewer N-insertions than the 666-donor mean. According to an earlier analysis, most TCR beta V segments yielded productive rearrangements about 87% or about 30% of the time. Reported performance of the classifier showed diagnosis of cytomegalovirus status with high specificity and sensitivity.

V lost 6 bases and J lost 8, with 19 bases in between. The germline gives CDR1 SNHLY, CDR2 FYNNEI. The CDR3 has 14 residues. The V call is TRBV2, the J call TRBJ2-5; TRBD2 might be the D (5 bases). This sequence was found in a man aged 25-45 years in good health and CMV-seronegative. Input material: PBMCs. This CDR3 is CASRPVSRAVTQYF. The CDR3 bases are TGTGCCAGCAGACCCGTATCGCGGGCTGTTACCCAGTACTTC.